Following are 21 T cell receptor beta chains from one sample sequenced in a study of CD8+ T cells in alopecia areata. Following RNA extraction, reverse transcription yielded cDNA that acted as the sequencing template. The method was immunoSEQ multiplex PCR; TCRdb's version includes in-frame clones alone and lacks a portion of them. The data contain about 150,000 clones, approximately 60% of them seen just once; the ten biggest clones take up about 4.3%. The sample was CD4+ T cells sorted from blood. These receptors all come from a human donor in good health.

This chain uses TRBV10-3 with TRBJ2-7; D is unclear. The germline V gene encodes CDR1 ENHRY and CDR2 SYGVKD. Trimming pared 3 bases from V and 5 bases from J, leaving 5 bases between. The CDR3 has 11 amino acids. CDR3 region: CAISDLHEQYF. The DNA for the CDR3 is TGTGCCATCAGTGACCTGCACGAGCAGTACTTC.

This clone was seen only a few times. V gene TRBV29-1 combines with J gene TRBJ2-2, with a weak D call TRBD2 (6 bases). The CDR3 totals 15 residues. From germline, CDR1 is SQVTM and CDR2 ANQGSEA. Trimming shortened V by 4 bases and J by 0 bases, and 12 bases separated the two germline ends. CDR3 coding DNA: TGCAGCGTTGTTGGGTCGGGAGCGAACACCGGGGAGCTGTTTTTT. The encoded protein is CSVVGSGANTGELFF.

This sequence joins TRBV6-5 and TRBJ1-1; 7 positions match TRBD1. V lost 6 bases and J lost 8; bases outside the gene matches: 6. The CDR3 sequence is 12 residues long. The germline V gene has CDR1 MNHEY and CDR2 SVGAGI. CDR3 bases: TGTGCCAGCAGACACTCGGGACAGGAAGCTTTCTTT. It specifies CASRHSGQEAFF.

The chain uses TRBV5-1 and TRBJ2-7; 11 nucleotides agree with TRBD2. There are 14 residues in the CDR3. Germline-derived CDR1 and CDR2 are SGHRS and YFSETQ. The V and J ends lost 3 bases and 3 bases, in that order; junction bases with no gene match: 2. The CDR3 DNA is TGCGCCAGCAGCTACGGGACTAGCGGCTACGAGCAGTACTTC. Translating gives CASSYGTSGYEQYF.

J is TRBJ1-2 and V is TRBV6-5, with D unresolved. Trimming pared 5 bases from V and 8 bases from J, leaving 18 bases between. The CDR3 is 14 amino acids. The germline V gene has CDR1 MNHEY and CDR2 SVGAGI. The CDR3 sequence is CASSTPREARGYTF. The CDR3 DNA sequence: TGTGCCAGCAGTACCCCGCGGGAGGCGAGAGGCTACACCTTC.

The chain uses TRBV29-1 and TRBJ2-5; 10 bases align to TRBD1. In germline, CDR1 is SQVTM, CDR2 ANQGSEA. The length of the CDR3 is 13 residues. V was clipped by 7 bases and J by 5 bases; unmatched bases: 7. The CDR3 sequence: CSADRGEGETQYF. The CDR3 region has the DNA TGCAGCGCGGACAGGGGGGAAGGGGAGACCCAGTACTTC.

The rearrangement uses TRBV28 and TRBJ2-3, with no clear D. V was cut by 6 bases and J by 9 bases, with 10 bases left in between. The germline gives CDR1 MDHEN, CDR2 SYDVKM. CDR3 length: 11 amino acids. The CDR3 here is CASSSLSTQYF. CDR3 nucleotides: TGTGCCAGCAGCAGTTTATCCACGCAGTATTTT. Filled out from reference TRBV28 and TRBJ2-3, the complete variable domain reads DVKVTQSSRYLVKRTGEKVFLECVQDMDHENMFWYRQDPGLGLRLIYFSYDVKMKEKGDIPEGYSVSREKKERFSLILESASTNQTSMYLCASSSLSTQYFGPGTRLTVL.

This clone turned up a few times. The V gene is TRBV7-2, the J gene TRBJ2-2; 10 nucleotides match TRBD2. Trimming removed 6 bases from V and 4 bases from J; junction bases left unmatched: 11. CDR1 is SGHTA and CDR2 is FQGNSA in the germline V gene. There are 17 residues in the CDR3. CDR3 residues: CASRGTAGGPVTGELFF. The DNA for the CDR3 is TGTGCCAGCAGGGGGACAGCGGGAGGGCCAGTCACCGGGGAGCTGTTTTTT.

The genes are TRBV5-1 and TRBJ2-7; maybe TRBD1 (6 bases). Trimming cost V 5 bases and J 6 bases, with 18 bases left between them. Germline V gene data show CDR1 as SGHRS and CDR2 as YFSETQ. The CDR3 spans 14 residues. The CDR3 DNA is TGCGCCAGCAGTACCTCCAACAGGGCAAGCGAGCAGTACTTC. It codes for CASSTSNRASEQYF.

The rearrangement joins TRBV28 to TRBJ2-7; D unclear. CDR1 is MDHEN, CDR2 SYDVKM, per germline. The CDR3 runs to 12 residues. Deletions cut 6 bases from V and 6 bases from J, with 12 bases between. CDR3 coding DNA: TGTGCCAGCAGCAGGTCTCCGGGCGAGCAGTACTTC. Protein product: CASSRSPGEQYF.

This clone was counted a few times. This chain links TRBV5-1 with TRBJ2-3; D not resolved. Trimming removed 5 bases from V and 0 bases from J, with 7 bases in between. CDR1 and CDR2 (germline): SGHRS, YFSETQ. The CDR3 has 13 amino acids. The CDR3 loop reads CASSRRSTDTQYF. In DNA, the CDR3 is TGCGCCAGCAGTCGTAGAAGCACAGATACGCAGTATTTT.

The chain carries TRBV5-1 and TRBJ2-6; a weak D match, TRBD2 (5 bases). V lost 5 bases and J lost 5, with 5 bases in between. CDR3 length equals 12 residues. Germline-derived CDR1 and CDR2 are SGHRS and YFSETQ. As DNA, the CDR3 is TGCGCCAGCAGGGACTGGGCCAACGTCCTGACTTTC. Translation gives CASRDWANVLTF.

This chain joins TRBV12-5 and TRBJ1-5; D is possibly TRBD1 (6 bases). CDR1 and CDR2 from the germline V gene are LGHNT and FRNRAP. This CDR3 spans 15 amino acids. V was pared by 1 base and J by 0 bases, with 7 bases between. The CDR3 sequence is CASGLAQGSNQPQHF. DNA of the CDR3: TGTGCTAGTGGTTTGGCACAGGGTAGCAATCAGCCCCAGCATTTT. Based on the CDR3 plus reference TRBV12-5 and TRBJ1-5, the full variable domain is DARVTQTPRHKVTEMGQEVTMRCQPILGHNTVFWYRQTMMQGLELLAYFRNRAPLDDSGMPKDRFSAEMPDATLATLKIQPSEPRDSAVYFCASGLAQGSNQPQHFGDGTRLSIL.

Only a few counts were recorded for this clone. The chain links TRBV18 to TRBJ2-2; possibly TRBD2 for D (5 bases). There are 14 residues in the CDR3. Germline CDR1 reads KGHSH; CDR2 reads LQKENI. Trimming stripped 1 base from V and 3 bases from J, with 6 bases between. The CDR3 loop reads CASSPRRDTGELFF. CDR3 sequence (DNA): TGTGCCAGCTCACCACGGCGGGACACCGGGGAGCTGTTTTTT.

Only a few counts were recorded for this clone. The rearrangement links TRBV29-1 to TRBJ1-2, with 8 nucleotides matching TRBD1. The V segment lost 7 bases and the J segment 1 base; nucleotides outside the gene matches: 17. Germline assignment: CDR1 SQVTM and CDR2 ANQGSEA. The CDR3 totals 17 residues. The DNA of the CDR3 is TGCAGCGCATCACTGACAGGGGCGAAAGGGGTTAACTATGGCTACACCTTC. Its translation: CSASLTGAKGVNYGYTF.

The chain has TRBV6-5 and TRBJ2-2; 7 bases align to TRBD2. The CDR3 sequence is 14 residues long. The junction had 6 bases not matched to a gene; V was cut back by 6 bases and J by 5 bases. Germline V gene lookup returns CDR1 MNHEY and CDR2 SVGAGI. The CDR3 nucleotides are TGTGCCAGCAGATATTTCGGGGGGACCGGGGAGCTGTTTTTT. Amino acids: CASRYFGGTGELFF.

The V call is TRBV5-1, the J call TRBJ2-1, with 12 bases lining up with TRBD2. The V gene's germline CDR1 is SGHRS and CDR2 YFSETQ. The CDR3 extends over 15 amino acids. J gave up 14 bases and V 0 bases, and 9 bases lay outside the gene matches. This CDR3 reads CASSLESSGRASKFF. The CDR3 coding sequence is TGCGCCAGCAGCTTGGAGTCTAGCGGGAGGGCCTCCAAGTTCTTC.

The V gene is TRBV29-1, the J gene TRBJ2-1, with 14 bases that match TRBD2. CDR3 length: 18 amino acids. CDR1 and CDR2 (germline): SQVTM, ANQGSEA. The ends lost 4 bases at V and 8 bases at J; junction bases unmatched: 16. The CDR3 DNA is TGCAGCGTTGGCGTCGACAGGCCGGGACTAGCGGGAGTTGATGAGCAGTTCTTC. It is translated as CSVGVDRPGLAGVDEQFF.

The chain is built from TRBV25-1 and TRBJ2-7; TRBD1 agrees at 7 bases. CDR3 length equals 17 residues. Looked up from germline, CDR1 is MGHDK and CDR2 is SYGVNS. V lost 3 bases, J lost 4 bases, and 15 bases stayed unmatched. Here the CDR3 DNA reads TGTGCCAGCAGTGATCCCTGGGGACAGCCTCTCGGGTACGAGCAGTACTTC. It codes for CASSDPWGQPLGYEQYF.

The J gene is TRBJ1-2, the V gene TRBV4-1, with TRBD1 matching over 7 bases. The V and J ends lost 4 bases and 7 bases, in that order; junction bases with no gene match: 6. The CDR3 has 13 amino acids. CDR1 is MGHRA and CDR2 is YSYEKL in the germline V gene. The CDR3 nucleotides read TGCGCCAGCAGCCGAGACAGGGTTGCTGGCTACACCTTC. Its translation: CASSRDRVAGYTF.

CDR3 DNA sequence: TGTGCCTGGAGTGCGCAGGGCGGGAGCAATCAGCCCCAGCATTTT. Its translation is CAWSAQGGSNQPQHF. The chain is built from TRBV30 and TRBJ1-5, with TRBD1 as a possible D gene (5 bases). This CDR3 has 15 amino acids. V gave up 1 base and J gave up 1 base, with 11 bases separating them. Germline V gives CDR1 GTSNPN, CDR2 SVGIG (reference sequence).